A single count supports the clone carrying this T cell receptor beta chain. Its specificity is unknown. TCRdb reprocessed the reads with MiXCR, giving one entry per CDR3 protein. The repertoire holds a few hundred thousand distinct CDR3 sequences, 33% seen once, with about 17% in the top ten. This sample is drawn from a study of T cell repertoires in cytomegalovirus infection. The overall study: CMV epitopes in the study were HLA-C-restricted (recently identified) and HLA-B-restricted (well studied). CMV infection together with matching HLA type was indicated by public TCR beta signatures.

The clonotype comes from a human donor in good health (CMV status not recorded). Some clones in this sample may be carry-over from other donors' samples. The sequencing here drew on cultured PBMCs, taken from culture after CMV antigen stimulation.

CDR3: CASSLVPGGLNEKLFF. In DNA, the CDR3 is TGCGCCAGCAGCTTGGTACCTGGGGGCTTAAATGAAAAACTGTTTTTT. The rearrangement uses TRBV5-1 and TRBJ1-4; weak D call: TRBD1 (6 bases). This CDR3 has 16 residues. The germline gives CDR1 SGHRS, CDR2 YFSETQ. Between the trimmed V and J ends, which lost 0 bases and 5 bases, there was a span of 14 bases.